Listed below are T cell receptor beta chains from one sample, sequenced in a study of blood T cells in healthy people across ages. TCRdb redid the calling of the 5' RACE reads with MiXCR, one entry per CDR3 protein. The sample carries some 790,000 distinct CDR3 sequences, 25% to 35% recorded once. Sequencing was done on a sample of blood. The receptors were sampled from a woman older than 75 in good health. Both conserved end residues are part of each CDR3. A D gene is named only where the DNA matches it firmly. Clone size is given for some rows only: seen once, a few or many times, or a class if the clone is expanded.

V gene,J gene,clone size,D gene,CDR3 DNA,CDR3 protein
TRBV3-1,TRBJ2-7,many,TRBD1,TGTGCCAGCAGCCAGGGCGACAGGGTCTACGAGCAGTACTTC,CASSQGDRVYEQYF
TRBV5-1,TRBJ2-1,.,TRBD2,TGCGCCAGCAGCTTGAGAGGCAGCAGGACGAGCGGGGGGGCCCACAATGAGCAGTTCTTC,CASSLRGSRTSGGAHNEQFF
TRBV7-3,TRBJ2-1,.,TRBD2,TGTGCCAGCAGCATTTCCGGGACTAGCAATGAGCAGTTCTTC,CASSISGTSNEQFF
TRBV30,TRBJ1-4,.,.,TGTGCCTGGAGTGCTAATGAAAAACTGTTTTTT,CAWSANEKLFF
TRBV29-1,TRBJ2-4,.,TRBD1,TGCAGCGTTGTAGACAGGGGGCTTGCGCAGTACTTC,CSVVDRGLAQYF
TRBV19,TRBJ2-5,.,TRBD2,TGTGCCAGTAGCCGCACCGGGCGGGGGGTCCAAGAGACCCAGTACTTC,CASSRTGRGVQETQYF
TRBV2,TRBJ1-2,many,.,TGTGCCAGCAGTGGACAGTCTACTAACTATGGCTACACCTTC,CASSGQSTNYGYTF
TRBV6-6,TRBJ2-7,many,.,TGTGCCAGCAGTTCAACAGGGGAGGGCGGCTACGAGCAGTACTTC,CASSSTGEGGYEQYF
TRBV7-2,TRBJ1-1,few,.,TGTGCCAGCAGCTCGTATCGGGGGCCCGAAGCTTTCTTT,CASSSYRGPEAFF
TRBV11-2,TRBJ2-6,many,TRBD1,TGTGCCAGCAGCTTAGTTCAGGGACAGGGGGCGCGTGCTGGGGCCAACGTCCTGACTTTC,CASSLVQGQGARAGANVLTF
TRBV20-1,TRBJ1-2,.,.,TGCAGTGCTATCCCCCAGCGGGGGCCGCCTAACTATGGCTACACCTTC,CSAIPQRGPPNYGYTF
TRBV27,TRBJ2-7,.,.,TGTGCCAGCAGCCGTACAGAGGGCCCCTACGAGCAGTACTTC,CASSRTEGPYEQYF
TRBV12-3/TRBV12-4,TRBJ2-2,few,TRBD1,TGTGCCAGCTGCCCCGGACAGGAAACCTTTCGAAACACCGGGGAGCTGTTTTTT,CASCPGQETFRNTGELFF
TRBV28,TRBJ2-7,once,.,TGTGCCAGCAGTCAAACAGGGACTTCCTACGGGCAGTACTTC,CASSQTGTSYGQYF
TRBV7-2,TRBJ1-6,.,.,TGTGCCAGCAGCTCACCTAACCCGGGCCCCTCCCTCCACTTT,CASSSPNPGPSLHF
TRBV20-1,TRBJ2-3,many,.,TGCAGTGCTAGAGCCGTCGGGCTAGCGCCCCAGTATTTT,CSARAVGLAPQYF
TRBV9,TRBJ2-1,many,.,TGTGCCAGCAGCGGGGCGGGACCTTCCTACAATGAGCAGTTCTTC,CASSGAGPSYNEQFF
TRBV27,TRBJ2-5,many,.,TGTGCCAGCAGTTTGGCTAGGGCAGAGACCCAGTACTTC,CASSLARAETQYF
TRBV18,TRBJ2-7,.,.,TGTGCCAGCTCACCACGGCAAGGGTCCTACAATGAGCAGTACTTC,CASSPRQGSYNEQYF
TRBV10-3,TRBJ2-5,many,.,TGTGCCATCAGTGGAGGACAGAGCCAAGAGACCCAGTACTTC,CAISGGQSQETQYF
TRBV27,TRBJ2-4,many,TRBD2,TGTGCCAGCAGTTCGGTCAGCGGGGGGCTAGCCAAAAACATTCAGTACTTC,CASSSVSGGLAKNIQYF
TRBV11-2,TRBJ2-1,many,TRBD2,TGTGCCAGCAGTTACCTAGCGGGGGGCAACAATGAGCAGTTCTTC,CASSYLAGGNNEQFF
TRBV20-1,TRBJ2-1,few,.,TGCAGTGTTAGCGCCCTACGGTTGTCCTACAATGAGCAGTTCTTC,CSVSALRLSYNEQFF
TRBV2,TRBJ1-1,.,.,TGTGCCAGCAGTGTAGGAGGTGAAGCTTTCTTT,CASSVGGEAFF